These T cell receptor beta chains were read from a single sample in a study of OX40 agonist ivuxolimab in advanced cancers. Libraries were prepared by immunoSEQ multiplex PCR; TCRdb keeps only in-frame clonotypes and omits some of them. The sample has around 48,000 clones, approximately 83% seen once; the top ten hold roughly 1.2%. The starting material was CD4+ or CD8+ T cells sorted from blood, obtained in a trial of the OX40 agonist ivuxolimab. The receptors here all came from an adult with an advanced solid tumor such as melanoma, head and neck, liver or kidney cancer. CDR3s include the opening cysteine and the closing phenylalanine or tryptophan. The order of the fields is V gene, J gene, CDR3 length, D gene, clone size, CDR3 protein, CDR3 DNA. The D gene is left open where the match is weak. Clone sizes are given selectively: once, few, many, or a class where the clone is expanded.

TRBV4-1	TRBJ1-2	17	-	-	CASSQNSFLRGSYGYTF	TGCGCCAGCAGCCAAAATTCTTTTCTGAGGGGTAGCTATGGCTACACCTTC
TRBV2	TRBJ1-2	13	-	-	CASSPLAGQGYTF	TGTGCCAGCAGCCCACTGGCAGGGCAAGGCTACACCTTC
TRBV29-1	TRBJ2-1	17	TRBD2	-	CSVEGSGGALSYNEQFF	TGCAGCGTTGAAGGGAGCGGGGGGGCCTTATCCTACAATGAGCAGTTCTTC
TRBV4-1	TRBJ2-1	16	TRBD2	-	CASSQGGLAGLNEQFF	TGCGCCAGCAGCCAAGGCGGGCTAGCGGGGCTCAATGAGCAGTTCTTC
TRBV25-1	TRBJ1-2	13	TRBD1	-	CASSLGQGYGYTF	TGTGCCAGCAGCCTGGGACAGGGGTATGGCTACACCTTC
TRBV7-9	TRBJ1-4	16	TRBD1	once	CASSLGPRGRGEKLFF	TGTGCCAGCAGCTTAGGCCCCAGGGGGCGAGGTGAAAAACTGTTTTTT
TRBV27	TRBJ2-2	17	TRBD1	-	CASSLSPGQGTTGELFF	TGTGCCAGCAGTTTATCCCCGGGACAGGGTACCACCGGGGAGCTGTTTTTT
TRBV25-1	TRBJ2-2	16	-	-	CASSEYGGANTGELFF	TGTGCCAGCAGTGAATATGGCGGGGCTAACACCGGGGAGCTGTTTTTT
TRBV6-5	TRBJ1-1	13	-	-	CASSYSRNTEAFF	TGTGCCAGCAGTTACTCAAGGAACACTGAAGCTTTCTTT
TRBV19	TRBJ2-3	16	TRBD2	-	CASSMSSGGATDTQYF	TGTGCCAGTAGTATGTCTAGCGGGGGGGCTACAGATACGCAGTATTTT
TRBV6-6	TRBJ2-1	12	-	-	CASSYSGYEQFF	TGTGCCAGCAGTTACTCTGGCTATGAGCAGTTCTTC
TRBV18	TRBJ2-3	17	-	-	CASSPPQAGSLTDTQYF	TGTGCCAGCTCACCACCCCAGGCAGGATCTCTCACAGATACGCAGTATTTT
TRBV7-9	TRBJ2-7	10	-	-	CASALTEQYF	TGTGCCAGTGCCCTTACCGAGCAGTACTTC
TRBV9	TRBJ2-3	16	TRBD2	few	CASSVEPSGGADTQYF	TGTGCCAGCAGCGTAGAACCTAGCGGGGGGGCAGATACGCAGTATTTT
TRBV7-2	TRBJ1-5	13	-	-	CASSLQEGQPQHF	TGTGCCAGCAGCTTACAGGAGGGGCAGCCCCAGCATTTT
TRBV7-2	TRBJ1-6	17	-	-	CASSSPVGPSYNSPLHF	TGTGCCAGCAGCTCCCCAGTCGGGCCCTCCTATAATTCACCCCTCCACTTT
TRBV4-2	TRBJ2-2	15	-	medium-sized	CASSQVDRDAGELFF	TGTGCCAGCAGCCAAGTCGACCGAGACGCCGGGGAGCTGTTTTTT
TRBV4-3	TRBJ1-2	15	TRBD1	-	CASSQATGGSYGYTF	TGCGCCAGCAGCCAGGCCACAGGGGGCAGCTATGGCTACACCTTC
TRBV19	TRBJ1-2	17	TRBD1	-	CASSIDKDRGRHYGYTF	TGTGCCAGTAGTATAGACAAGGACAGGGGAAGGCACTATGGCTACACCTTC
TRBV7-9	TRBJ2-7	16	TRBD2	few	CASSLSSGGLSYEQYF	TGTGCCAGCAGCCTGAGTAGCGGGGGCCTCTCCTACGAGCAGTACTTC
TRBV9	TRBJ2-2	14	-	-	CASNLWGDTGELFF	TGTGCCAGCAACCTTTGGGGGGACACCGGGGAGCTGTTTTTT
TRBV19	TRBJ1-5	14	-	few	CASNSRGTTQPQHF	TGTGCCAGTAACTCAAGGGGCACTACTCAGCCCCAGCATTTT
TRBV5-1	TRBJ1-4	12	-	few	CASSLTGALLFF	TGCGCCAGCAGCTTGACGGGGGCTCTACTGTTTTTT
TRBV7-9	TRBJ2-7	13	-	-	CASSLGSPYEQYF	TGTGCCAGCAGCTTAGGGTCTCCCTACGAGCAGTACTTC
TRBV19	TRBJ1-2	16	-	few	CASGFLGGDGDYGYTF	TGTGCCAGTGGATTCCTGGGTGGGGATGGGGACTATGGCTACACCTTC
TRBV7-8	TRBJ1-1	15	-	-	CASSPRREANTEAFF	TGTGCCAGCTCCCCCCGCAGGGAGGCGAACACTGAAGCTTTCTTT
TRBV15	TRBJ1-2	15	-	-	CATSRDNPDPHGYTF	TGTGCCACCAGCAGAGATAACCCGGACCCACATGGCTACACCTTC
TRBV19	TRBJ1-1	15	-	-	CASTEGRGRNTEAFF	TGTGCCAGTACCGAAGGGAGGGGAAGGAACACTGAAGCTTTCTTT
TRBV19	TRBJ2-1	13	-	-	CASTRDTYNEQFF	TGTGCCAGTACCCGGGACACCTACAATGAGCAGTTCTTC
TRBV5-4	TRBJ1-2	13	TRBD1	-	CASSFDRVDGYTF	TGTGCCAGCAGCTTTGACAGGGTGGATGGCTACACCTTC